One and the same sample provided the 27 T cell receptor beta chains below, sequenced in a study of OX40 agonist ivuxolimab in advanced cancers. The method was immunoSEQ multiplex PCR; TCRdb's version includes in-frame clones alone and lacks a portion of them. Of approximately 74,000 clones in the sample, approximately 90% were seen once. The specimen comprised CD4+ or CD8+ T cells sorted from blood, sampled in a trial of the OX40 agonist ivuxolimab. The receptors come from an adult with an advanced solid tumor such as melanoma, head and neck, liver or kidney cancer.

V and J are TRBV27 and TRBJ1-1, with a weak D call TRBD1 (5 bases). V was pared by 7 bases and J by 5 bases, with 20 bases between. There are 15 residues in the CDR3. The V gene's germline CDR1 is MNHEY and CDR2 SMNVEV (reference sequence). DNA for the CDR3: TGTGCCAGCACTTTTTCAGGGACGGCGGGGACTGAAGCTTTCTTT. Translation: CASTFSGTAGTEAFF.

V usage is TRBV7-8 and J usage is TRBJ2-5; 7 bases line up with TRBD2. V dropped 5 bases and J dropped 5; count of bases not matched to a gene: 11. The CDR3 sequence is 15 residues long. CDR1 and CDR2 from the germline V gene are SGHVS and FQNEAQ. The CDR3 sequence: CASSRASSGPETQYF. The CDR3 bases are TGTGCCAGCAGCCGCGCCAGTAGCGGGCCGGAGACCCAGTACTTC.

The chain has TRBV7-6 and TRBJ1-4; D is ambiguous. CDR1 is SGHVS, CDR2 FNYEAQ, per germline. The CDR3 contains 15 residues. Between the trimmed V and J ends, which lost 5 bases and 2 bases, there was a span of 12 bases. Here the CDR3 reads CASSPRLNTNEKLFF. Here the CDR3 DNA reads TGTGCCAGCAGCCCGAGACTGAATACTAATGAAAAACTGTTTTTT.

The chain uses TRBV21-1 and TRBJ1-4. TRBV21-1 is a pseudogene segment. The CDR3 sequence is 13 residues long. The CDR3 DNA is TGTGCCAGACCGGGGGGAACTAATGAAAAACTGTTTTTT. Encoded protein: CARPGGTNEKLFF.

The CDR3 DNA reads TGTGCCAGCAGCTACGGACAGGCCACTGAAGCTTTCTTT. Amino acids: CASSYGQATEAFF. V usage is TRBV11-1 and J usage is TRBJ1-1; TRBD1 agrees at 7 bases. The germline V gene has CDR1 SGHAT and CDR2 FQDESV (reference sequence). V shed 4 bases, J shed 4 bases, and the junction held 3 bases outside the gene matches. The CDR3 extends over 13 amino acids.

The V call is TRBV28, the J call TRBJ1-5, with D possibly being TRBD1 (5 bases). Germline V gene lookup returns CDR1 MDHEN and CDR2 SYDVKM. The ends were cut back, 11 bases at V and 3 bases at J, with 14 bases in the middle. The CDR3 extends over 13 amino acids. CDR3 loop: CACRDGPNQPQHF. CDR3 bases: TGTGCCTGCCGGGACGGTCCCAATCAGCCCCAGCATTTT.

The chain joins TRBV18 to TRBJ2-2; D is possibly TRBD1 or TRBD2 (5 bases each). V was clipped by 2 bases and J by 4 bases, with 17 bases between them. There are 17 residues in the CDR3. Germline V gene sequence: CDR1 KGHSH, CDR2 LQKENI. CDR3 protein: CASSPTREGVGTGELFF. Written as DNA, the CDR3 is TGTGCCAGCTCACCAACGAGGGAAGGGGTCGGCACCGGGGAGCTGTTTTTT.

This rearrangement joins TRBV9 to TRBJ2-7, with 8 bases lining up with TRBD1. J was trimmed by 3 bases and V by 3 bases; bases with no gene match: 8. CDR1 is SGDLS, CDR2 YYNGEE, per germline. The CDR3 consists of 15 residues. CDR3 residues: CASSAAGGEGYEQYF. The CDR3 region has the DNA TGTGCCAGCAGCGCTGCAGGGGGCGAAGGCTACGAGCAGTACTTC.

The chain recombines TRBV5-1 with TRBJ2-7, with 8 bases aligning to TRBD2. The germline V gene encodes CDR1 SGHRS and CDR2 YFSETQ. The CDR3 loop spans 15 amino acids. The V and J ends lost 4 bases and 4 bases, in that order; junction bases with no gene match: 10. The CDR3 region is CASSLGGAGVYEQYF. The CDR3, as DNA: TGCGCCAGCAGCCTCGGGGGAGCGGGAGTTTACGAGCAGTACTTC.

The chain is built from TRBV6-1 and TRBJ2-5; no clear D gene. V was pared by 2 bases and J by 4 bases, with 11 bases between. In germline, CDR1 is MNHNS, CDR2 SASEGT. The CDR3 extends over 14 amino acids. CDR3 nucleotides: TGTGCCAGCAGTGAATTCGTGGGTGGAGAGACCCAGTACTTC. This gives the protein CASSEFVGGETQYF.

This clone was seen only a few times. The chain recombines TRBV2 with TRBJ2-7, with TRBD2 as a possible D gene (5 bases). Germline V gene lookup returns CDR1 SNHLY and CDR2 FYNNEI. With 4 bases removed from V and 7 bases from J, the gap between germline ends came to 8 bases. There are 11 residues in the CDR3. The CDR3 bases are TGTGCCAGCAGTGGGACTCGGGAGCAGTACTTC. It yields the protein CASSGTREQYF.

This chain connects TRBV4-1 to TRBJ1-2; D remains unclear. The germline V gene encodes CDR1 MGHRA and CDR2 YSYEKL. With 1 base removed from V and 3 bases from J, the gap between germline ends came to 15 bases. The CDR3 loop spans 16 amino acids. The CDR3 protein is CASSQGEVDRDYGYTF. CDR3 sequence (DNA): TGCGCCAGCAGCCAAGGAGAGGTGGACCGTGACTATGGCTACACCTTC.

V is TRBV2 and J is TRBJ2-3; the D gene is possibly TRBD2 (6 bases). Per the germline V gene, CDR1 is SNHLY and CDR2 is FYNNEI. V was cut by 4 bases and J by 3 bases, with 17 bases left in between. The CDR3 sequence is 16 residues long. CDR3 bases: TGTGCCAGCAGTGGGTTCAAAGCGGGTGTTACAGATACGCAGTATTTT. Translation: CASSGFKAGVTDTQYF.

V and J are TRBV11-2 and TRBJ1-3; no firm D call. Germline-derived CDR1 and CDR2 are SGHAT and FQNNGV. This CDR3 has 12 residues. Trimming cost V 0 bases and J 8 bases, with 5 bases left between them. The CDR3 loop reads CASSLDGYTIYF. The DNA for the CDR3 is TGTGCCAGCAGCTTAGATGGTTACACCATATATTTT.

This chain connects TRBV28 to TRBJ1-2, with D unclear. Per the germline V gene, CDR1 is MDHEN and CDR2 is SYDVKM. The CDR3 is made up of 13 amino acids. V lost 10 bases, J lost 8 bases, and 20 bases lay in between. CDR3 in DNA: TGTGCCACCGACCCCCTCGTAGGGAGCGGCTACACCTTC. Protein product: CATDPLVGSGYTF.

The CDR3 here is CASSLVLGTDYGYTF. Written as DNA, the CDR3 is TGTGCCAGCAGCTTGGTTCTCGGAACCGACTATGGCTACACCTTC. The genes are TRBV5-6 and TRBJ1-2; D not resolved. Trimming left V 0 bases short and J 3 bases short, with 12 bases between. CDR1 is SGHDT, CDR2 YYEEEE, per germline. This CDR3 spans 15 amino acids.

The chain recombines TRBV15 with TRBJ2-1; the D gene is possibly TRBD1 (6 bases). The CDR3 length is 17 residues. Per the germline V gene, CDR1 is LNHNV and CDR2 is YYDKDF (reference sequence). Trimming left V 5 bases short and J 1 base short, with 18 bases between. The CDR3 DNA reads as TGTGCCACCAGCCAACCCCCAGCGGACAGATCCTACAATGAGCAGTTCTTC. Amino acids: CATSQPPADRSYNEQFF.

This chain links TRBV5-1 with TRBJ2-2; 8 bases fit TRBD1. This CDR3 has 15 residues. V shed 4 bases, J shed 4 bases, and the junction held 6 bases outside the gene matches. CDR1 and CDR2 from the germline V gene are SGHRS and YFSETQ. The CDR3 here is CASSPGTGGTGELFF. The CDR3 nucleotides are TGCGCCAGCAGCCCCGGGACAGGAGGCACCGGGGAGCTGTTTTTT. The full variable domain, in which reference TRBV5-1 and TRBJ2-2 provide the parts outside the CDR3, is KAGVTQTPRYLIKTRGQQVTLSCSPISGHRSVSWYQQTPGQGLQFLFEYFSETQRNKGNFPGRFSGRQFSNSRSEMNVSTLELGDSALYLCASSPGTGGTGELFFGEGSRLTVL.

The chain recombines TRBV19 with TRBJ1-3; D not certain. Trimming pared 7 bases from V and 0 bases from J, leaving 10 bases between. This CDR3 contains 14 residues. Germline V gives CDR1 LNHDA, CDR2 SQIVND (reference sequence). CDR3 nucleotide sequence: TGTGCCAGTAAAGCTAGTAGCTCTGGAAACACCATATATTTT. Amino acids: CASKASSSGNTIYF.

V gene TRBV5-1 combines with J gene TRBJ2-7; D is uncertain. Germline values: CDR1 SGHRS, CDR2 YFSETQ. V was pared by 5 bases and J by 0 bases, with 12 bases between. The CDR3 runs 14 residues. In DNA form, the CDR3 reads TGCGCCAGCAGAATGGCCTTGAGCTCCTACGAGCAGTACTTC. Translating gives CASRMALSSYEQYF.

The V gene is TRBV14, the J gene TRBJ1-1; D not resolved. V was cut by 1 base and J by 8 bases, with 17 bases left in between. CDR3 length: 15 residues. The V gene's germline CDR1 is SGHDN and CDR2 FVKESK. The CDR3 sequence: CASSQVFSSSAEAFF. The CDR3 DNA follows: TGTGCCAGCAGCCAAGTCTTTTCTAGTTCCGCAGAAGCTTTCTTT.

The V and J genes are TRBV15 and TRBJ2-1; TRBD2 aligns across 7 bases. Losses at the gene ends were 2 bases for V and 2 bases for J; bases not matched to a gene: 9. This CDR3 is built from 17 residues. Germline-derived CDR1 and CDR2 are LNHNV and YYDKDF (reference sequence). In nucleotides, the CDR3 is TGTGCCACCAGCAGATTAAGACTAGCCCTAACCTACAATGAGCAGTTCTTC. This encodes CATSRLRLALTYNEQFF.

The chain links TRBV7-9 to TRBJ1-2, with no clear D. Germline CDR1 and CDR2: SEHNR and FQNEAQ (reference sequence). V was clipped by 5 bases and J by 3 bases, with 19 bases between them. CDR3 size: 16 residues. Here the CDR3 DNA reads TGTGCCAGCAGCCCTCGAAAAGTTAACGGCGACTATGGCTACACCTTC. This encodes CASSPRKVNGDYGYTF.

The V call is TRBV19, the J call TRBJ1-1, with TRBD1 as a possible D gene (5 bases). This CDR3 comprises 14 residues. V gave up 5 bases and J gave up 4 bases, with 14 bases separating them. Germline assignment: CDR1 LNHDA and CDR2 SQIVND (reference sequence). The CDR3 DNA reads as TGTGCCAGTAGTCAGCAGGGTTTGAGCACTGAAGCTTTCTTT. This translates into CASSQQGLSTEAFF.

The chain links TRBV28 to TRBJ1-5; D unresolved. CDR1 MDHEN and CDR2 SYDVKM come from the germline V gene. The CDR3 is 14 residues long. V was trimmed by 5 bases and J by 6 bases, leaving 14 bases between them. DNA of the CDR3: TGTGCCAGCAGTCCCCCCCTTTGGGTTCAGCCCCAGCATTTT. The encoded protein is CASSPPLWVQPQHF.

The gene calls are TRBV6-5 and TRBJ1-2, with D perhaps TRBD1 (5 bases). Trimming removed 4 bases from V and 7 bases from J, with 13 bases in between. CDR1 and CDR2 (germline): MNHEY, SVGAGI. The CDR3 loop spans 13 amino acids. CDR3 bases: TGTGCCAGCAGTTTAGACAGCGCTGGTGGCTACACCTTC. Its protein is CASSLDSAGGYTF.

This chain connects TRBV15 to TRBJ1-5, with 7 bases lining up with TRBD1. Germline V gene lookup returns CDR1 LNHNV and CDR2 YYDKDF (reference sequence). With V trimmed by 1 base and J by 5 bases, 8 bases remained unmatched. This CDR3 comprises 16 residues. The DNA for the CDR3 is TGTGCCACCAGCAGAGGAGGCAGGGGGGGGGATCAGCCCCAGCATTTT. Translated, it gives CATSRGGRGGDQPQHF. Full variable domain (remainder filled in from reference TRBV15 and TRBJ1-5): DAMVIQNPRYQVTQFGKPVTLSCSQTLNHNVMYWYQQKSSQAPKLLFHYYDKDFNNEADTPDNFQSRRPNTSFCFLDIRSPGLGDTAMYLCATSRGGRGGDQPQHFGDGTRLSIL.